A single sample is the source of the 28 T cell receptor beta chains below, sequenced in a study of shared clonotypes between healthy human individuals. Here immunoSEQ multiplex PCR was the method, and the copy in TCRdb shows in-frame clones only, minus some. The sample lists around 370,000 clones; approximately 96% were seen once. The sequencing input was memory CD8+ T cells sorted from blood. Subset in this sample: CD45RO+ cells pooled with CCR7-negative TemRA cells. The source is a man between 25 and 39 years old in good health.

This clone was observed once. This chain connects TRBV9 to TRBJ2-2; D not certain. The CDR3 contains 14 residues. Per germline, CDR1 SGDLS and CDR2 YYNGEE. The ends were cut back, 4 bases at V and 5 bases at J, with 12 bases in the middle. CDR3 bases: TGTGCCAGCAGCCCCGACTCAAAGACCGGGGAGCTGTTTTTT. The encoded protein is CASSPDSKTGELFF.

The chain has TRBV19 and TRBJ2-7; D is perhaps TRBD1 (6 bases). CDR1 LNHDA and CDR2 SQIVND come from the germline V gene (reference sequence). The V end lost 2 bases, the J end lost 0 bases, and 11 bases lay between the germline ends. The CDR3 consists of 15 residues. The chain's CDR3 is CASSIKAGVSYEQYF. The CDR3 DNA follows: TGTGCCAGTAGTATAAAGGCAGGGGTCTCCTACGAGCAGTACTTC.

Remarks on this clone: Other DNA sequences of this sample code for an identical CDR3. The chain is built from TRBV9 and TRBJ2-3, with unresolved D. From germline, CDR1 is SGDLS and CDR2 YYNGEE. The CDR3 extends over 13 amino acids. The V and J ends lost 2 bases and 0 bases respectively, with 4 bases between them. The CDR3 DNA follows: TGTGCCAGCAGCGTGGACAGCACAGATACGCAGTATTTT. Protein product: CASSVDSTDTQYF.

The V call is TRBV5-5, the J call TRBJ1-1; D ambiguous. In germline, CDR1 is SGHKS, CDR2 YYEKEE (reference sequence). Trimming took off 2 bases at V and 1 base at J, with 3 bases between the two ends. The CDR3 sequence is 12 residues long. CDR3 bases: TGTGCCAGCAGCTTCTCGAACACTGAAGCTTTCTTT. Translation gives CASSFSNTEAFF.

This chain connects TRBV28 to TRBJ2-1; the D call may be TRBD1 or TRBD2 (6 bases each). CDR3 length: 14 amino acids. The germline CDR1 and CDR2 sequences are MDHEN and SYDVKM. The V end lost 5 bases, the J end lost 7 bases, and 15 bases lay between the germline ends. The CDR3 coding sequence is TGTGCCAGCAGTCGGAGGGGGAAACTAAATGAGCAGTTCTTC. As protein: CASSRRGKLNEQFF.

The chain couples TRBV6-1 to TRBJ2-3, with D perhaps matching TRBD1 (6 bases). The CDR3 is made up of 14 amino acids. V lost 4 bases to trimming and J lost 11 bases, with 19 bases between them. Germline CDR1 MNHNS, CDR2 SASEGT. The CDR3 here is CASSGAGTSWGQYF. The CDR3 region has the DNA TGTGCCAGCAGTGGTGCCGGGACATCCTGGGGGCAGTATTTT.

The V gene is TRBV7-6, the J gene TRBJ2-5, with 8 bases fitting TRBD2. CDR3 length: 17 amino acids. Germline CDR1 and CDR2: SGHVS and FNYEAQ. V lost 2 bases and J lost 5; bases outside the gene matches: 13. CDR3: CASSLSSGLVVRETQYF. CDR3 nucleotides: TGTGCCAGCAGCTTAAGTTCGGGACTAGTTGTGAGGGAGACCCAGTACTTC. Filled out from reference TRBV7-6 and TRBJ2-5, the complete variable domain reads GAGVSQSPRYKVTKRGQDVALRCDPISGHVSLYWYRQALGQGPEFLTYFNYEAQQDKSGLPNDRFSAERPEGSISTLTIQRTEQRDSAMYRCASSLSSGLVVRETQYFGPGTRLLVL.

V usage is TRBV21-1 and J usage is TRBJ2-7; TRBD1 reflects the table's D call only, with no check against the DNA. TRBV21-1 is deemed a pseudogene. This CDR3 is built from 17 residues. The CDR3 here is CASSNGPQQGTFYEQYF. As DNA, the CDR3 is TGTGCCAGCAGCAATGGGCCCCAACAGGGGACTTTCTACGAGCAGTACTTC.

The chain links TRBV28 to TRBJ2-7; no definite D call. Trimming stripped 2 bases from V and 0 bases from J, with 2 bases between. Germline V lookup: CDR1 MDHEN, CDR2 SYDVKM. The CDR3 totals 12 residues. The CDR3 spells CASSLHSYEQYF. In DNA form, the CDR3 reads TGTGCCAGCAGTTTACACTCCTACGAGCAGTACTTC.

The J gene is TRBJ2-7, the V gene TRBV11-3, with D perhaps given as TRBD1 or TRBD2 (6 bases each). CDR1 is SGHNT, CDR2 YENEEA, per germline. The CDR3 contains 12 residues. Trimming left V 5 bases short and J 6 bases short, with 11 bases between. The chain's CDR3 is CASSNREAEQYF. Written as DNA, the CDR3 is TGTGCCAGCAGCAACAGGGAGGCCGAGCAGTACTTC.

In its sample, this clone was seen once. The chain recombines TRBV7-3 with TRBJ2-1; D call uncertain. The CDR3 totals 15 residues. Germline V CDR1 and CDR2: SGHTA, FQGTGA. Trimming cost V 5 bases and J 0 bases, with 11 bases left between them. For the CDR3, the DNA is TGTGCCAGCAGCCTAGGATCTCGCTCCTACAATGAGCAGTTCTTC. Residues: CASSLGSRSYNEQFF.

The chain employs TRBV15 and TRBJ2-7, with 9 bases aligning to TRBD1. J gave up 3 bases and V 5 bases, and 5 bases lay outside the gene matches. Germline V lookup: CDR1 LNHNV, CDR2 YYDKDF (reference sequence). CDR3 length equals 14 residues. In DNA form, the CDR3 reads TGTGCCACCAGCGAACCGGGACAGGGCTACGAGCAGTACTTC. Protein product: CATSEPGQGYEQYF.

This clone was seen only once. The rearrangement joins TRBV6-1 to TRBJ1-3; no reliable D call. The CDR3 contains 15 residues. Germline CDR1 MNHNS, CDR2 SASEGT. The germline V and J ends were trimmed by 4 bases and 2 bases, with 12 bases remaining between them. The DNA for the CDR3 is TGTGCCAGCAGTGTCAATCTCTTTACTGGAAACACCATATATTTT. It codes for CASSVNLFTGNTIYF.

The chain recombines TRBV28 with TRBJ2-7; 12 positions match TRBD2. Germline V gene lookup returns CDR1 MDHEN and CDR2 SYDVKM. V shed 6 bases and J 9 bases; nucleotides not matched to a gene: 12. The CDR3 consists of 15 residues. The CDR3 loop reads CASRLTSGSSDGQYF. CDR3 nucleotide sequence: TGTGCCAGCAGGTTGACTAGCGGGAGCTCTGACGGGCAGTACTTC. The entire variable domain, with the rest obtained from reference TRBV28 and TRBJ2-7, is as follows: DVKVTQSSRYLVKRTGEKVFLECVQDMDHENMFWYRQDPGLGLRLIYFSYDVKMKEKGDIPEGYSVSREKKERFSLILESASTNQTSMYLCASRLTSGSSDGQYFGPGTRLTVT.

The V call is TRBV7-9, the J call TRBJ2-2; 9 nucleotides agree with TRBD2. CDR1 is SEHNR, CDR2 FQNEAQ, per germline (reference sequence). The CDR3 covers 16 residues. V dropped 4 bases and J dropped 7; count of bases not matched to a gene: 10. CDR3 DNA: TGTGCCAGCAGCTGGGGTAGCGGGAGTAGAGGCGGGGAGCTGTTTTTT. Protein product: CASSWGSGSRGGELFF. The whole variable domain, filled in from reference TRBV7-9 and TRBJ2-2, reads DTGVSQNPRHKITKRGQNVTFRCDPISEHNRLYWYRQTLGQGPEFLTYFQNEAQLEKSRLLSDRFSAERPKGSFSTLEIQRTEQGDSAMYLCASSWGSGSRGGELFFGEGSRLTVL.

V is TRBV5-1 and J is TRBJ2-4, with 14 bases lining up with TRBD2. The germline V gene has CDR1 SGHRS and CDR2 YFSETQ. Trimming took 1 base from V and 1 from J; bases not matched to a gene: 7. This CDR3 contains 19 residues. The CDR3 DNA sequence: TGCGCCAGCAGCTTGTCGGGACTAGCGGGAGTTGGGGCCAAAAACATTCAGTACTTC. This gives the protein CASSLSGLAGVGAKNIQYF.

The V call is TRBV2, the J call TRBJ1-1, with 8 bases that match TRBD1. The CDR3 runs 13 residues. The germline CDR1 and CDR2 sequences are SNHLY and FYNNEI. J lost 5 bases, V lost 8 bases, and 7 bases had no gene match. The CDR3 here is CASRGQVPTEAFF. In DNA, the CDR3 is TGTGCCAGCCGGGGACAGGTACCGACTGAAGCTTTCTTT.

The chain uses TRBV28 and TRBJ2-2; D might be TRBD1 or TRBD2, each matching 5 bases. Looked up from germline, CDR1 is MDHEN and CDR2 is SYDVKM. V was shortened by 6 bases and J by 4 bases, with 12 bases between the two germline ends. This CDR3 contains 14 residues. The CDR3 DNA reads TGTGCCAGCAGCTTCGGGGCCATCACCGGGGAGCTGTTTTTT. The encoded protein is CASSFGAITGELFF.

The chain's CDR3 is CASSPTAMGLETQYF. Here the CDR3 DNA reads TGTGCCAGCAGCCCCACTGCCATGGGGCTGGAGACCCAGTACTTC. The chain joins TRBV9 to TRBJ2-5; possibly TRBD1 for D (5 bases). The CDR3 is made up of 15 amino acids. In germline, CDR1 is SGDLS, CDR2 YYNGEE. The V end lost 4 bases, the J end lost 5 bases, and 18 bases lay between the germline ends.

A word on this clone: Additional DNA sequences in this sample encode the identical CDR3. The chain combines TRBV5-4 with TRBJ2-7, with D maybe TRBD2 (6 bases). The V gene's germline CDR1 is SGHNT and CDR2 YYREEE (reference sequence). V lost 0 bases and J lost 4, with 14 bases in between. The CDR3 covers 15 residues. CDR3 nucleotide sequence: TGTGCCAGCAGCTTGGGGGGTAGCGGAAATTACGAGCAGTACTTC. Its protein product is CASSLGGSGNYEQYF.

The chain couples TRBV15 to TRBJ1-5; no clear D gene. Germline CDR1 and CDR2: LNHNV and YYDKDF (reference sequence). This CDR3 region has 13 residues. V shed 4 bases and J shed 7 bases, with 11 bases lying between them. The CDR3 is CATSTQMGQPQHF. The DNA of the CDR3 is TGTGCCACCAGCACACAGATGGGGCAGCCCCAGCATTTT.

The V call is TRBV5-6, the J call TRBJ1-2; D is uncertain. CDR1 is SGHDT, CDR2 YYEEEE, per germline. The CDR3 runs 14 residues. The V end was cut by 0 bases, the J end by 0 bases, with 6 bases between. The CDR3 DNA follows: TGTGCCAGCAGCTTGGAAGGAGCTAACTATGGCTACACCTTC. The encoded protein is CASSLEGANYGYTF.

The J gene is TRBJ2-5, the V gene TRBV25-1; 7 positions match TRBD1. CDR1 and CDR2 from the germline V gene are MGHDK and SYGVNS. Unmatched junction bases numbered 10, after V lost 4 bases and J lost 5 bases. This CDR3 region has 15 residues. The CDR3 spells CASSARDRQYETQYF. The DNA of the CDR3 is TGTGCCAGCAGTGCCCGGGACAGACAGTACGAGACCCAGTACTTC.

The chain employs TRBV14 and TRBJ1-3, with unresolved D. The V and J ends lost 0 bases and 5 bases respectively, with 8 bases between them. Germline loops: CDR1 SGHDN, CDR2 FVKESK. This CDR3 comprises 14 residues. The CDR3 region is CASSQEAGRNTIYF. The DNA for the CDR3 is TGTGCCAGCAGCCAAGAGGCCGGCCGAAACACCATATATTTT.

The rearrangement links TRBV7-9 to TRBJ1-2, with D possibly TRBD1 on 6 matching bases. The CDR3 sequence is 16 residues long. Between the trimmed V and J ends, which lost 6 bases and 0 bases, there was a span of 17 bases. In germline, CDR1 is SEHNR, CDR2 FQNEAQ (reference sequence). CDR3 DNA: TGTGCCAGCAGGCCGGGACATTCGACAGCTAACTATGGCTACACCTTC. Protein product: CASRPGHSTANYGYTF.

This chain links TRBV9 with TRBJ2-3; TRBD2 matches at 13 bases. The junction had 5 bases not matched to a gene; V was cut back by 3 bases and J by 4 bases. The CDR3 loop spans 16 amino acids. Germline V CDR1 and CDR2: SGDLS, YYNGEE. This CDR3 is CASSGPTSGRPDTQYF. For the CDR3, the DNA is TGTGCCAGCAGCGGACCGACTAGCGGGAGGCCAGATACGCAGTATTTT.

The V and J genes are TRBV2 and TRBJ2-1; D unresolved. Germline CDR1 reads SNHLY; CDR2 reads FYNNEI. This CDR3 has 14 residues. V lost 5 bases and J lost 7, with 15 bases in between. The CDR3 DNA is TGTGCCAGCAGTCGTAGCCTCAGTGGTAATGAGCAGTTCTTC. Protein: CASSRSLSGNEQFF. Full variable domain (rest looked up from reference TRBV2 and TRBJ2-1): EPEVTQTPSHQVTQMGQEVILRCVPISNHLYFYWYRQILGQKVEFLVSFYNNEISEKSEIFDDQFSVERPDGSNFTLKIRSTKLEDSAMYFCASSRSLSGNEQFFGPGTRLTVL.

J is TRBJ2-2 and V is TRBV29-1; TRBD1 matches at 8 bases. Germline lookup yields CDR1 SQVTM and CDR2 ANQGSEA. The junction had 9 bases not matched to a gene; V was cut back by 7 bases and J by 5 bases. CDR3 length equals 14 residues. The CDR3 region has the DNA TGCAGCGGGCCGGACAGGGAAGTTACCGGGGAGCTGTTTTTT. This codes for CSGPDREVTGELFF.